This TCR beta chain emerged from a study of OX40 agonist ivuxolimab in advanced cancers. Study details: Prior checkpoint blockade (anti-PD-1, anti-PD-L1 or anti-CTLA-4) was permitted; approximately 40% had it. Findings and limits, study-wide: On average, a greater number of expanded clones characterised CD8+ T cells relative to CD4+.

TCRdb's copy holds only in-frame clones and misses some; the assay was immunoSEQ multiplex PCR. In the table there are tens of thousands of clones, around 90% of which are singletons. The CDR3 has 13 residues. V lost 3 bases and J 0 bases, leaving 3 bases between the germline ends. Germline CDR1 MDHEN, CDR2 SYDVKM. This clone has just one count. What it recognizes is unknown. The chain links TRBV28 to TRBJ1-3; D is uncertain. Sequences were derived from CD4+ or CD8+ T cells sorted from blood, sampled in a trial of the OX40 agonist ivuxolimab. The clonotype comes from an adult with an advanced solid tumor such as melanoma, head and neck, liver or kidney cancer. For the CDR3, the DNA is TGTGCCAGCAGTTTTTCCTCTGGAAACACCATATATTTT. It is translated as CASSFSSGNTIYF.